This TCR beta chain was recorded in a study of T-cell reconstitution after alpha-beta-depleted transplantation in children. Unique molecular identifiers were incorporated during preparation of the TCRbeta library. TCRdb independently ran MiXCR on the PCR reads; one entry per CDR3 protein. Of around 700,000 distinct CDR3 sequences in the sample, about an eighth were seen once. This CDR3 comprises 15 residues. Trimming took off 4 bases at V and 4 bases at J, with 17 bases between the two ends. CDR1 SGDLS and CDR2 YYNGEE come from the germline V gene. The receptor's source is a girl aged 2-10 years with congenital amegakaryocytic thrombocytopenia, due to receive a stem cell transplant. The J gene is TRBJ1-1, the V gene TRBV9; tentative D call: TRBD1 (5 bases). The sample in question was PBMCs, obtained before TCRalphabeta/CD19-depleted stem cell transplant. In DNA, the CDR3 is TGTGCCAGCAGCCCACTGAATTGGGGGGGCACTGAAGCTTTCTTT. This encodes CASSPLNWGGTEAFF.